The 26 T cell receptor beta chains given below trace back to one sample, sequenced in a study of T cells in localized non-small cell lung cancer (dated by TCRdb to about 2020). Library preparation was by the immunoSEQ multiplex PCR assay. In its TCRdb copy, this immuneACCESS table keeps in-frame sequences only and misses some clones. Where compared with another copy, unresolved V genes explain less than half of these, and the others have no known cause. This sample holds approximately 7,000 clones; roughly 53% were observed only once. Around 2.8% of the sample comes from the top ten. The source was lymph node tissue, collected before any cancer treatment. The source of these receptors is a female donor at least 60 years old with stage I lung adenocarcinoma.

The sample holds a few counts of this clone. The chain couples TRBV30 to TRBJ2-3; 10 bases fit TRBD2. This CDR3 contains 14 residues. Trimming at V came to 2 bases and at J to 4 bases, leaving 3 bases not matched to a gene. Germline V lookup: CDR1 GTSNPN, CDR2 SVGIG (reference sequence). The CDR3 is CAWSLAGVADTQYF. CDR3 bases: TGTGCCTGGAGTCTAGCGGGAGTCGCAGATACGCAGTATTTT.

The chain couples TRBV28 to TRBJ1-2; the D is unclear. The CDR3 extends over 15 amino acids. The germline V gene has CDR1 MDHEN and CDR2 SYDVKM. The V end was cut by 1 base, the J end by 2 bases, with 11 bases between. The CDR3 sequence is CASSLSERRNYGYTF. The CDR3 region has the DNA TGTGCCAGCAGTTTATCGGAACGACGGAACTATGGCTACACCTTC.

The chain has TRBV29-1 and TRBJ1-4, with TRBD1 matching 11 bases. CDR1 is SQVTM and CDR2 is ANQGSEA in the germline V gene. This CDR3 is 15 amino acids long. The V and J ends lost 6 bases and 2 bases, in that order; junction bases with no gene match: 5. The chain's CDR3 is CSVKRTGGTNEKLFF. DNA for the CDR3: TGCAGCGTCAAAAGGACAGGGGGCACTAATGAAAAACTGTTTTTT.

Concerning this clone itself: Its ends do not fully match the called genes, so a read error is possible. J is TRBJ1-5 and V is TRBV19; D gene unclear. Germline-derived CDR1 and CDR2 are LNHDA and SQIVND (reference sequence). The CDR3 is 15 amino acids. CDR3: CTSSIIISSNQPQHF. In DNA form, the CDR3 reads TGTACCAGTAGTATTATTATCAGTAGCAATCAGCCCCAGCATTTT.

This clone was picked up one time. The chain is built from TRBV25-1 and TRBJ2-3, with unresolved D. CDR1 and CDR2 (germline): MGHDK, SYGVNS. This CDR3 is 13 amino acids long. The V gene lost 4 bases and the J gene lost 2 bases, with 7 bases spanning the gap. In nucleotides, the CDR3 is TGTGCCAGCAGTGGAATAGACACAGATACGCAGTATTTT. It specifies CASSGIDTDTQYF.

The chain couples TRBV30 to TRBJ1-5, with TRBD1 identical over 7 bases. The length of the CDR3 is 14 residues. Germline V gene lookup returns CDR1 GTSNPN and CDR2 SVGIG (reference sequence). The V gene end was trimmed by 1 base and the J gene end by 1 base; junction bases not matched to a gene: 1. The CDR3 coding sequence is TGTGCCTGGAGTGGACAGGGCAGCAATCAGCCCCAGCATTTT. This codes for CAWSGQGSNQPQHF.

The genes are TRBV29-1 and TRBJ2-2, with TRBD1 matching 7 bases. Trimming at V came to 6 bases and at J to 5 bases, leaving 9 bases not matched to a gene. The CDR3 loop spans 14 amino acids. The V gene's germline CDR1 is SQVTM and CDR2 ANQGSEA. CDR3 sequence reads: CSVYRDRHTGELFF. As DNA, the CDR3 is TGCAGCGTGTACCGGGACAGACATACCGGGGAGCTGTTTTTT.

This clone was seen just once. V and J are TRBV19 and TRBJ1-2; weak D call: TRBD1 (6 bases). The V gene lost 5 bases and the J gene lost 2 bases, with 12 bases spanning the gap. This CDR3 region has 14 residues. Germline loops: CDR1 LNHDA, CDR2 SQIVND (reference sequence). The DNA for the CDR3 is TGTGCCAGTAGTCCCCGGACAGCGAACTATGGCTACACCTTC. This codes for CASSPRTANYGYTF.

This chain links TRBV29-1 with TRBJ2-7, with 9 bases matching TRBD2. The CDR3 consists of 13 residues. J was trimmed by 4 bases and V by 6 bases; bases with no gene match: 7. Germline V CDR1 and CDR2: SQVTM, ANQGSEA. The CDR3 nucleotides read TGCAGCGTATTAGCGGGAGTCTTATACGAGCAGTACTTC. Translating it yields CSVLAGVLYEQYF.

The chain couples TRBV18 to TRBJ2-7, with D perhaps TRBD1 (6 bases). V gave up 6 bases and J gave up 0 bases, with 12 bases separating them. CDR1 KGHSH and CDR2 LQKENI come from the germline V gene. The CDR3 spans 14 residues. CDR3 in DNA: TGTGCCAGCTCGCAGGACAGATTCTCCTACGAGCAGTACTTC. It yields the protein CASSQDRFSYEQYF.

The V call is TRBV19, the J call TRBJ2-2, with D perhaps TRBD1 (6 bases). From germline, CDR1 is LNHDA and CDR2 SQIVND (reference sequence). CDR3 length equals 13 residues. Trimming removed 8 bases from V and 4 bases from J, with 11 bases in between. The chain's CDR3 is CASRRGVTGELFF. CDR3 sequence (DNA): TGTGCCAGTCGCAGGGGAGTCACCGGGGAGCTGTTTTTT. Full variable domain (remainder filled in from reference TRBV19 and TRBJ2-2): DGGITQSPKYLFRKEGQNVTLSCEQNLNHDAMYWYRQDPGQGLRLIYYSQIVNDFQKGDIAEGYSVSREKKESFPLTVTSAQKNPTAFYLCASRRGVTGELFFGEGSRLTVL.

As to this clone: One end of the junction fails to match germline, which may point to a read error. This rearrangement joins TRBV6-4 to TRBJ1-3, with D perhaps matching TRBD1 (6 bases). The CDR3 has 11 amino acids. Germline V gene data show CDR1 as MRHNA and CDR2 as SNTAGT. The CDR3 sequence: CASSSLGQLVF. CDR3 DNA: TGTGCCAGCAGTTCCCTGGGACAACTCGTTTTT.

The chain recombines TRBV19 with TRBJ2-1; TRBD1 matches at 7 bases. This CDR3 contains 14 residues. The germline CDR1 and CDR2 sequences are LNHDA and SQIVND (reference sequence). J was trimmed by 8 bases and V by 3 bases; bases with no gene match: 7. The DNA for the CDR3 is TGTGCCAGTAGTATCAGTCCAACAGGGGATGAGCAGTTCTTC. Protein sequence: CASSISPTGDEQFF.

The chain employs TRBV15 and TRBJ1-4, with D perhaps TRBD1 (6 bases). CDR3 size: 16 residues. CDR1 is LNHNV and CDR2 is YYDKDF in the germline V gene (reference sequence). With 1 base removed from V and 6 bases from J, the gap between germline ends came to 15 bases. The CDR3 sequence: CATSRVRKGGDEKLFF. Written as DNA, the CDR3 is TGTGCCACCAGCAGAGTTCGTAAAGGGGGGGATGAAAAACTGTTTTTT.

The table lists this clone with a few counts. This chain connects TRBV28 to TRBJ1-4; D remains ambiguous. The germline gives CDR1 MDHEN, CDR2 SYDVKM. This CDR3 contains 14 residues. The V end lost 2 bases, the J end lost 7 bases, and 11 bases lay between the germline ends. CDR3 sequence: CASSLTGWGEKLFF. For the CDR3, the DNA is TGTGCCAGCAGTTTAACGGGGTGGGGTGAAAAACTGTTTTTT.

This clone was recorded once. The chain uses TRBV19 and TRBJ2-1, with D hard to call. The CDR3 contains 16 residues. V was clipped by 0 bases and J by 2 bases, with 11 bases between them. Germline V gene data show CDR1 as LNHDA and CDR2 as SQIVND (reference sequence). CDR3 region: CASSIEESAPYNEQFF. CDR3 nucleotides: TGTGCCAGTAGTATAGAAGAAAGCGCTCCCTACAATGAGCAGTTCTTC.

V and J are TRBV18 and TRBJ2-6, with no clear D. V was shortened by 2 bases and J by 2 bases, with 4 bases between the two germline ends. CDR1 and CDR2 (germline): KGHSH, LQKENI. CDR3 length: 14 residues. CDR3: CASSPKTGANVLTF. DNA for the CDR3: TGTGCCAGCTCACCAAAAACTGGGGCCAACGTCCTGACTTTC.

The chain has TRBV15 and TRBJ1-5, with D possibly being TRBD1 (6 bases). The V gene's germline CDR1 is LNHNV and CDR2 YYDKDF (reference sequence). V was cut by 4 bases and J by 3 bases, with 10 bases left in between. This CDR3 contains 14 residues. CDR3: CATSKDRINQPQHF. The CDR3, as DNA: TGTGCCACCAGCAAGGACAGAATCAATCAGCCCCAGCATTTT. Looking up the rest from reference TRBV15 and TRBJ1-5 gives the full variable domain: DAMVIQNPRYQVTQFGKPVTLSCSQTLNHNVMYWYQQKSSQAPKLLFHYYDKDFNNEADTPDNFQSRRPNTSFCFLDIRSPGLGDTAMYLCATSKDRINQPQHFGDGTRLSIL.

The chain recombines TRBV23-1 with TRBJ1-1; 8 nucleotides agree with TRBD1. TRBV23-1 is treated as an ORF (open reading frame) with a function not yet certain. This CDR3 comprises 16 residues. V gave up 8 bases and J gave up 1 base; unmatched junction bases: 12. For the CDR3, the DNA is TGCGCCAGCCCCGAGGCCAGGGGGCCACAGAACACTGAAGCTTTCTTT. The encoded protein is CASPEARGPQNTEAFF.

The chain employs TRBV28 and TRBJ1-2; D is unclear. Germline V CDR1 and CDR2: MDHEN, SYDVKM. V was pared by 4 bases and J by 6 bases, with 9 bases between. The CDR3 has 12 residues. CDR3 sequence: CASSSGGDGYTF. The CDR3 DNA follows: TGTGCCAGCAGTTCAGGCGGGGATGGCTACACCTTC.

This CDR3 is CAWSVGMDEQYF. The CDR3 DNA reads as TGTGCCTGGAGTGTAGGCATGGACGAGCAGTACTTC. The chain joins TRBV30 to TRBJ2-7; D not certain. Trimming removed 0 bases from V and 5 bases from J, with 8 bases in between. The CDR3 runs to 12 residues. Per the germline V gene, CDR1 is GTSNPN and CDR2 is SVGIG (reference sequence). The variable domain in full, completed from reference TRBV30 and TRBJ2-7, reads SQTIHQWPATLVQPVGSPLSLECTVEGTSNPNLYWYRQAAGRGLQLLFYSVGIGQISSEVPQNLSASRPQDRQFILSSKKLLLSDSGFYLCAWSVGMDEQYFGPGTRLTVT.

The chain recombines TRBV28 with TRBJ1-1; D may be TRBD1 (6 bases). With 2 bases removed from V and 3 bases from J, the gap between germline ends came to 10 bases. The CDR3 is made up of 14 amino acids. Germline V gene data show CDR1 as MDHEN and CDR2 as SYDVKM. The CDR3 spells CASSLGQGYTEAFF. The CDR3, as DNA: TGTGCCAGCAGTTTAGGGCAGGGGTACACTGAAGCTTTCTTT.

This rearrangement joins TRBV9 to TRBJ2-1, with no clear D. Trimming left V 0 bases short and J 8 bases short, with 9 bases between. Germline V gene sequence: CDR1 SGDLS, CDR2 YYNGEE. This CDR3 is built from 13 residues. CDR3 residues: CASSVGPSDEQFF. The CDR3 DNA follows: TGTGCCAGCAGCGTAGGACCCTCGGATGAGCAGTTCTTC.

The chain carries TRBV15 and TRBJ2-1, with TRBD2 matching 7 bases. This CDR3 comprises 14 residues. Germline CDR1 is LNHNV and CDR2 is YYDKDF (reference sequence). J lost 7 bases, V lost 1 base, and 4 bases had no gene match. The CDR3 DNA is TGTGCCACCAGCAGAGGCGACGGGAGGAATGAGCAGTTCTTC. Amino acids: CATSRGDGRNEQFF.

V and J are TRBV15 and TRBJ1-6; a possible D gene is TRBD1 (6 bases). V lost 0 bases, J lost 14 bases, and 17 bases lay in between. CDR1 LNHNV and CDR2 YYDKDF come from the germline V gene (reference sequence). The CDR3 covers 15 residues. CDR3 sequence (DNA): TGTGCCACCAGCAGAGATCGGGACATAGGTTTCGCCCTCCACTTT. Translation: CATSRDRDIGFALHF.

The chain is built from TRBV9 and TRBJ2-7, with 13 bases aligning to TRBD2. The CDR3 sequence is 16 residues long. The V segment lost 2 bases and the J segment 5 bases; nucleotides outside the gene matches: 7. The germline V gene encodes CDR1 SGDLS and CDR2 YYNGEE. CDR3 sequence (DNA): TGTGCCAGCAGCGTGGCCCCGACTAGCGGGAGGAACGAGCAGTACTTC. This gives the protein CASSVAPTSGRNEQYF.